This TCR beta chain was profiled in a study of cytomegalovirus exposure and HLA in healthy donors (dated by TCRdb to the late 2010s). Background on the whole study: According to an earlier analysis of 587 of the donors, 150 million to 200 million T cells yielded some 120 million unique TCR beta sequences and approximately 300 Gb of sequence data. Because of strong linkage in the cohort, 4 to 6 DR-DQ haplotypes were treated as single units for association and clustering. The number of typed donors differed by locus: roughly 620-640 for A, B, C, DRB1 and DQB1; 500 to 550 for DQA1; roughly 600 for DPA1; and roughly 470 for DPB1. Every repertoire in the discovery cohort had been generated on one and the same sequencing platform. High-throughput TCR immunosequencing, statistical association of individual TCRs with disease status, and machine learning were combined to predict cytomegalovirus infection status. The study used immunosequencing to profile the T cell repertoires of 666 subjects and linked those repertoires to cytomegalovirus serostatus. A later analysis re-analyzed previously published TCR beta repertoires from several hundred donors and added high-resolution HLA genotyping to study TCR occurrence patterns. Approximately 330 gigabases of sequencing data and about 92 million unique TCR sequences made up an early release that covered fewer than 650 HLA-typed donors. Along with the roughly 670-subject first cohort, a separate validation cohort of some 130 different subjects was used. Rather than using new phenotypic data, the later analysis identified candidate immune exposures from TCR beta sequences and from how often those sequences occurred across donors. To decide whether each TCR beta V gene segment behaved as functional or pseudogenic, an earlier analysis of approximately 590 of the donors relied on high-throughput TCR beta sequencing. Across 398 genotyped donors of the cohort, an average of 235,054 unique TCR beta nucleotide sequences per donor were sequenced, and approximately 17% of those sequences were non-productive. A later genetic analysis took genome-wide SNP genotypes for about three fifths of the 666 donors and used that subset as a discovery cohort. Of the roughly 400 genotyped donors, roughly 85% fell in the genetic ancestry cluster associated with self-reported Caucasian donors. HLA typing included class I and class II loci at four-digit resolution. The aim of the study was to test whether cataloging public T cell receptors could identify signatures of past pathogen exposure. Donor age, sex, ethnicity and CMV serostatus were collected together with the repertoire data. The paper's findings and limits, for the study overall: In a later analysis, 16,951 TCR beta sequences were associated with specific HLA alleles at a false discovery rate of 0.05. A further reported finding was that TCR beta sequences accurately predicted the HLA-A and HLA-B alleles for most subjects in the first cohort. The authors suggested that the approach could potentially be extended to other disease states and immunological phenotypes. CMV serostatus was the only immune exposure information available for the cohort. Because the 87-base-pair reads could not distinguish some IMGT-functional V segments, including TRBV6-2 and TRBV6-3, those segments were excluded. The classifier was reported to diagnose cytomegalovirus status with high specificity and sensitivity in both the original and validation cohorts. The study gave a list of 150 to 200 TCR beta chains associated with cytomegalovirus. According to a later genetic analysis, donors in an Asian-associated ancestry cluster had fewer N-insertions in productive TCRs than the approximately 690-donor mean. In a later analysis, TCR association rates were found to vary across HLA loci, with the most associated TCRs seen for DRB1 alleles and the fewest for HLA-C alleles. Several of the top co-occurrence clusters appeared to be linked to parvovirus B19, influenza, CMV and Epstein-Barr virus, according to a later analysis. Most CMV-associated TCR beta chains appeared to be HLA-restricted in a later analysis, and the HLA associations seemed to be driven largely by CMV exposure. Broadly in line with IMGT annotations, most TCR beta V segments showed up in productive rearrangements about 87% or about 30% of the time in an earlier analysis of 450 to 600 of the donors. Most TCR sequences were seen in very few donors, while some public TCRs were found in many individuals. Linkage disequilibrium might explain the correlated functional status among segregating V segments, but an unknown experimental factor could not be excluded. V-gene and J-gene trimming of TCR beta chains was associated with a missense DCLRE1C variant in a later genetic analysis, and the association was replicated in an independent cohort. Three of the identified cytomegalovirus-associated TCR beta chains were confirmed in vitro to be specific for cytomegalovirus antigens. Strong co-occurrence of HLA alleles, especially DR and DQ, made assigning TCR associations to individual alleles difficult. A cluster of highly shared sequence variants was judged likely to represent a technical artifact of the sequencing pipeline. Over 15 rarely observed V segments, including chromosome 9 orphons, were excluded from the earlier analysis of a few hundred of the donors because counts were too low. The presence/absence analyses assumed that sequencing depth was roughly uniform across donors, and that assumption may not be true. In a later analysis, HLA-associated TCR beta chains were found to be more clonally expanded and to have lower generation probabilities than equally common non-associated chains. Because HLA typing was unavailable for some donors at each locus, only the typed subset was used in association tests. In this cohort, only TCR beta chains were sequenced, and detectable features were limited by the absence of alpha or paired-chain data.

Receptor amplification or capture employed the immunoSEQ multiplex PCR assay. A mixture of 60 forward primers for TCR Vbeta segments and 13 reverse primers for TCR Jbeta segments was used in the multiplex PCR. Amplification of the CDR3 region of rearranged TCR beta genes was performed with a multiplex PCR assay on genomic DNA. The amplified TCR beta libraries were sequenced on the Illumina HiSeq System as 87-base-pair reads. The original pipeline was this. A later analysis counted approximately 84 million unique TCR beta chains across the 550 to 700 repertoires, and 9 million to 14 million of these chains were shared by at least two donors. Raw reads were error-corrected and collapsed into unique sequences by a nearest-neighbor algorithm in which closely related sequences were merged to remove PCR and sequencing errors. To assign V, D and J gene segments, CDR3 sequences were aligned to IMGT reference sequences. For a sequence to be retained, a match of at least six nucleotides was required to both a V gene segment and a J gene segment. A rearrangement counted as productive if the CDR3 had no stop codons and remained in frame with V and J, and every other rearrangement counted as non-productive. CDR3 was defined according to IMGT convention as the region running from the second conserved V-encoded cysteine to the conserved J-encoded phenylalanine. The earlier analysis of about 640 of the donors excluded any sequence lacking an unambiguous match to a single V gene segment. In an earlier analysis of around 590 of the donors, a V segment was called functional when productive rearrangements were above 56.7%, and segregating when the standard deviation between donors exceeded 5%. A statistical classification framework was built for diagnosing cytomegalovirus status from the catalog of TCR beta chain sequences. In a later analysis, V and J genes were assigned by comparing TCR nucleotide sequences against IMGT/GENE-DB human TR gene sequences. The TCRdist pipeline was used in a later analysis to assign CDR3 sequences and most-parsimonious VDJ recombination scenarios. In a later analysis, each TCR beta chain was defined by its CDR3 amino acid sequence together with its V-gene family, and reads without a unique V-gene family were excluded. To address suspected cross-contamination and a sequencing artifact, a later analysis removed 592 highly shared, low-generation-probability nucleotide sequences. A later analysis calculated a clonal expansion index for each public chain from normalized within-repertoire ranks of inferred template counts. In a later analysis, generation probabilities were computed with a VDJ recombination model fitted to out-of-frame rearrangements, and the resulting probabilities were checked against IGoR. Hypergeometric tests were used in a later analysis to score TCR-TCR, TCR-HLA and TCR-CMV co-occurrence, with a repertoire-size bias correction applied to the TCR pairs. False discovery rates were estimated in a later analysis by permuting HLA or CMV assignments 20 times. In a later analysis, co-occurring TCRs were grouped with DBSCAN, and TCRdist sequence similarity was added when clustering was performed within HLA-allele-positive subsets. Repertoires with fewer than 30,000 or more than 120,000 public chains, plus five repertoires with anomalous nucleotide sharing, were excluded from co-occurrence clustering. TCRdb retrieved this table from immuneACCESS and kept in-frame rearrangements only. Not all clones are present; in checked studies, unresolved V genes account for under half, and no reason is known for the remainder. V, J and clone size reflect that table, while D and trimming were determined from the DNA. This sample has around 150,000 clones in its table, and approximately 77% of those were observed once. The ten largest clones capture approximately 1.4% of the sample.

As for this clone: There is no known antigen for this receptor. Per-nucleotide qualities are absent, and no much larger clonotype sits a single base away.

The cohort consisted of 600 to 750 healthy bone marrow donors. At the time of sampling, all cohort members were nominally healthy, though unrecorded immune exposures were likely present. The donor was CMV seronegative and was included in the group of about 350 seronegative cohort members. A peripheral blood sample was collected from each donor, and TCR beta sequencing was performed on peripheral blood mononuclear cells. The Qiagen DNeasy Blood Extraction Kit was used to extract genomic DNA from the blood cell samples. The germline V gene (reference sequence) yields GTSNPN for CDR1 and SVGIG for CDR2. The CDR3 goes from the cysteine to the phenylalanine over 13 residues. The only DNA kept is the CDR3, 39 bases in frame from the first base. The V end loses 0 bases and the J end loses 8 bases, and a stretch of 13 bases separates them.

Sample: PBMCs. This chain is built from TRBV30 and TRBJ1-2, with the D gene not confidently named. The receptor was derived from a woman aged 40 to 55 in good health and CMV-seronegative. For the CDR3, the sequence is CAWSVPPSRGYTF. DNA sequence: TGTGCCTGGAGTGTACCCCCCTCTAGAGGCTACACCTTC.